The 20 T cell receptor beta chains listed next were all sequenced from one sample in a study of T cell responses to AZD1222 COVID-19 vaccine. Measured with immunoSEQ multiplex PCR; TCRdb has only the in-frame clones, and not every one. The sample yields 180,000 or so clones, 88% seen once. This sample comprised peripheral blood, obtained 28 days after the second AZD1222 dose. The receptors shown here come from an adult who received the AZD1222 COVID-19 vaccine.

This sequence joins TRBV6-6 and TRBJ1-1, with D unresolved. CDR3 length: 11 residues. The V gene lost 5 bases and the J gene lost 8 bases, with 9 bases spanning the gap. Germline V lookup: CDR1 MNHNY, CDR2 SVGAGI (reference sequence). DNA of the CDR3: TGTGCCAGCAGTCCCGCCAGGGAAGCTTTCTTT. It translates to CASSPAREAFF.

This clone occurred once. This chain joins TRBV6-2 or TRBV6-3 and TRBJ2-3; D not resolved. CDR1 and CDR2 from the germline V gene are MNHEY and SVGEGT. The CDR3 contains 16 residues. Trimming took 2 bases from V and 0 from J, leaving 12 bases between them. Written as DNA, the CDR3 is TGTGCCAGCAGTTACGAGGTCGGCGGTAGCACAGATACGCAGTATTTT. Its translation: CASSYEVGGSTDTQYF.

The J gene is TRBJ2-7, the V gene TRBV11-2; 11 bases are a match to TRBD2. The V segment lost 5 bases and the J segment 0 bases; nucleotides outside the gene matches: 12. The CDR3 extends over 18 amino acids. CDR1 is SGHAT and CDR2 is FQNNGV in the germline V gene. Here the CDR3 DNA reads TGTGCCAGCAGCCCCGGGACTAGCGGAAGGACGGTCTCCTACGAGCAGTACTTC. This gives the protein CASSPGTSGRTVSYEQYF.

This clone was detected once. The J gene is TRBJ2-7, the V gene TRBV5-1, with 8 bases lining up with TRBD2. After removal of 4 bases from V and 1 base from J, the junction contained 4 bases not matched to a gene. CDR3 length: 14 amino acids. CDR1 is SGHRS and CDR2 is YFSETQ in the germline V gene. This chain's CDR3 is CASSPGLGSYEQYF. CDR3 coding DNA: TGCGCCAGCAGCCCGGGACTAGGGTCCTACGAGCAGTACTTC.

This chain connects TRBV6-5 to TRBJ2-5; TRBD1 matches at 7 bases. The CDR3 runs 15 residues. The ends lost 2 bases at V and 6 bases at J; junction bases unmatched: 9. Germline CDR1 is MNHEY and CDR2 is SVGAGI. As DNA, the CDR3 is TGTGCCAGCAGTTACAAAGGCAGGGGGAAGCAGACCCAGTACTTC. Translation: CASSYKGRGKQTQYF.

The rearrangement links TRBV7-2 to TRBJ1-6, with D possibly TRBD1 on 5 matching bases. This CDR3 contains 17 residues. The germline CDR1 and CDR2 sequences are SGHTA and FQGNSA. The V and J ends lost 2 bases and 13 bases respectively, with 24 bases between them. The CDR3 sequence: CASSLIGAAGPGNPLHF. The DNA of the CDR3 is TGTGCCAGCAGCTTAATCGGGGCGGCCGGGCCGGGAAATCCCCTCCACTTT.

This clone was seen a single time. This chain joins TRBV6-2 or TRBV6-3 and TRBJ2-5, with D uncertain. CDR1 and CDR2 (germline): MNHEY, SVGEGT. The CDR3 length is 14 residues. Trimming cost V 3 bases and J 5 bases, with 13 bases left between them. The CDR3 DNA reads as TGTGCCAGCAGTTATCCAATAATGGGGGAGACCCAGTACTTC. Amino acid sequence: CASSYPIMGETQYF.

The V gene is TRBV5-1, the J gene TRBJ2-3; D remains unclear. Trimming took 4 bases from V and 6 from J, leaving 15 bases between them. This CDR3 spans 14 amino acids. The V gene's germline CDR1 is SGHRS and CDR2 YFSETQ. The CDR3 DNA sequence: TGCGCCAGCAGCCAAAGGACGGAAGGGGATACGCAGTATTTT. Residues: CASSQRTEGDTQYF. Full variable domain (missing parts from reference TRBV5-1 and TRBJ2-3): KAGVTQTPRYLIKTRGQQVTLSCSPISGHRSVSWYQQTPGQGLQFLFEYFSETQRNKGNFPGRFSGRQFSNSRSEMNVSTLELGDSALYLCASSQRTEGDTQYFGPGTRLTVL.

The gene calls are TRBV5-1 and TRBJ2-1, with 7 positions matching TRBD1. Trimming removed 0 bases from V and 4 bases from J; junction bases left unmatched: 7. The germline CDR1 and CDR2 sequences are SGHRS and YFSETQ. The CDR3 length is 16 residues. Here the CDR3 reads CASSLAGTDLYNEQFF. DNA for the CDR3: TGCGCCAGCAGCTTGGCCGGGACAGACCTGTACAATGAGCAGTTCTTC. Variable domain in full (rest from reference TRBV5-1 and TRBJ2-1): KAGVTQTPRYLIKTRGQQVTLSCSPISGHRSVSWYQQTPGQGLQFLFEYFSETQRNKGNFPGRFSGRQFSNSRSEMNVSTLELGDSALYLCASSLAGTDLYNEQFFGPGTRLTVL.

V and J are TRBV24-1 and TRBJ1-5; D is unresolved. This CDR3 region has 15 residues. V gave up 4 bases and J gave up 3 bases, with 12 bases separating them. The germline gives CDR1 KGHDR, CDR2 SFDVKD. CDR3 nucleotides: TGTGCCACCAGTGAGGCCCTCGGATCCAATCAGCCCCAGCATTTT. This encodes CATSEALGSNQPQHF.

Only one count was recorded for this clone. The CDR3 loop reads CASTPAAVQETQYF. The CDR3 bases are TGTGCCAGCACCCCTGCGGCAGTTCAAGAGACCCAGTACTTC. The V and J genes are TRBV9 and TRBJ2-5; D is undetermined. Trimming took off 6 bases at V and 2 bases at J, with 14 bases between the two ends. In germline, CDR1 is SGDLS, CDR2 YYNGEE. This CDR3 has 14 residues.

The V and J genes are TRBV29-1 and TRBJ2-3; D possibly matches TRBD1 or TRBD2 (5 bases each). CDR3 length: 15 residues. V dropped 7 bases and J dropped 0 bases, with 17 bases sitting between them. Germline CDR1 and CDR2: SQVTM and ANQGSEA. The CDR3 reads CSAPPGPKSTDTQYF. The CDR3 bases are TGCAGCGCCCCACCGGGGCCCAAGAGCACAGATACGCAGTATTTT.

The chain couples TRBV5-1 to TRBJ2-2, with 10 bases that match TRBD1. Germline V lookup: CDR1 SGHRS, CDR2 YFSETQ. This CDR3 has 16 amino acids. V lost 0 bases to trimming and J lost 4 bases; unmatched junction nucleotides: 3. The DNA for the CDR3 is TGCGCCAGCAGCTTGGAGGGGACAGGGGTCACCGGGGAGCTGTTTTTT. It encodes CASSLEGTGVTGELFF.

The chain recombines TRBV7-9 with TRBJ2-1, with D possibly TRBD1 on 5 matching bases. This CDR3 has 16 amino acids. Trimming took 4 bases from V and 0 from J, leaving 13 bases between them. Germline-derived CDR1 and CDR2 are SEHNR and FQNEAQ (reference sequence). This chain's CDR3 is CASSSRTPSSYNEQFF. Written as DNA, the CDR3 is TGTGCCAGCAGCTCCCGGACACCTAGCTCCTACAATGAGCAGTTCTTC.

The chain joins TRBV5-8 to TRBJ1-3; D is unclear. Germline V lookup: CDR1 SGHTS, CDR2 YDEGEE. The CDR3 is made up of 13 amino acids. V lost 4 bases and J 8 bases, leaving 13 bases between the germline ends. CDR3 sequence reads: CASSRTVRHTIYF. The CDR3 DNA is TGTGCCAGCAGCCGCACAGTACGACACACCATATATTTT.

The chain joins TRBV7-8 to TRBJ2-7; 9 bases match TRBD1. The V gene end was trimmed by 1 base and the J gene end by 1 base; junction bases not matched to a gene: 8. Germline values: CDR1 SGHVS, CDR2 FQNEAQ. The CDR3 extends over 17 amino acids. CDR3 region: CASSLEEGQGISYEQYF. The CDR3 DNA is TGTGCCAGCAGCTTAGAAGAGGGACAGGGTATTTCCTACGAGCAGTACTTC.

The CDR3 sequence is CASSLQGSPVRAGELFF. CDR3 sequence (DNA): TGTGCCAGCAGTCTACAGGGAAGCCCCGTGCGGGCCGGGGAGCTGTTTTTT. The V gene is TRBV6-6, the J gene TRBJ2-2; D is possibly TRBD1 (6 bases). This CDR3 is 17 amino acids long. V gave up 5 bases and J gave up 6 bases, with 22 bases separating them. CDR1 and CDR2 (germline): MNHNY, SVGAGI (reference sequence).

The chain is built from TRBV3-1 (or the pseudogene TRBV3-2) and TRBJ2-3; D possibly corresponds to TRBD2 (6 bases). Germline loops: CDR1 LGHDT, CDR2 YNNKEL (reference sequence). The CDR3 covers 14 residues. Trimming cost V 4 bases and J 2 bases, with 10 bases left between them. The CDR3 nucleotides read TGTGCCAGCAGCCCTCGGGACTCCACAGATACGCAGTATTTT. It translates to CASSPRDSTDTQYF.

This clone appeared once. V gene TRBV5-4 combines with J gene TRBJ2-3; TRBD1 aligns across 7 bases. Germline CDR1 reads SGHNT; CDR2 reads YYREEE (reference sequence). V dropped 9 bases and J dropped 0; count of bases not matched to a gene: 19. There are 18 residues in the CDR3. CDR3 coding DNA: TGTGCCATCACACCCAAATTCTCTTCAGGGGGAAGCACAGATACGCAGTATTTT. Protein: CAITPKFSSGGSTDTQYF.

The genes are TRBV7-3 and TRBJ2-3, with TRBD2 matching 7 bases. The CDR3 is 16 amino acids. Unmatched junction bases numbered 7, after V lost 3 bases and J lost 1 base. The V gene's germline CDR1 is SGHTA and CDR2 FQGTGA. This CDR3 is CASSLGGSWGTDTQYF. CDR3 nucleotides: TGTGCCAGCAGCTTGGGCGGGAGCTGGGGCACAGATACGCAGTATTTT. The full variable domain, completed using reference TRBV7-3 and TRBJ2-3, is GAGVSQTPSNKVTEKGKYVELRCDPISGHTALYWYRQSLGQGPEFLIYFQGTGAADDSGLPNDRFFAVRPEGSVSTLKIQRTERGDSAVYLCASSLGGSWGTDTQYFGPGTRLTVL.